The text below deals with one T cell receptor (beta chain). Its antigen is still unknown. The sample holds no much larger clone one base away, and base qualities are not on file. Taken from the germline V gene (reference sequence), the CDR1 and CDR2 loops are SEHNR and FQNEAQ. The CDR3 goes from the cysteine to the phenylalanine over 13 residues. Just CDR3 DNA is preserved here, 39 bases in frame from base 1. Ends trimmed: V by 1 base, J by 7 bases; bases unmatched to a gene: 2. All of the isolated RNA was reverse transcribed with the High Capacity cDNA Reverse Transcription Kit, so expressed TCRB transcripts were sequenced. For stem cell-like memory T cell samples, survey-depth immunoSEQ sequencing was used, averaging about 1 million total reads per sample. Sorted cells were lysed in RLT buffer, and RNA was extracted using DNase-treated RNeasy Micro or Mini kits according to cell number. Each cell subset was processed on its own to prevent cross-contamination, while patient and healthy donor samples were processed together. Using the immunoSEQ multiplex PCR, TCRB sequences were amplified from cDNA into 87-bp fragments spanning the CDR3 region. Sequencing of the amplicons was done on the Illumina HiSeq platform. The original methods were these. Synthetic template baselines were used to correct PCR bias computationally, reads within Hamming distance 2 were collapsed together, and singletons that could not be merged were discarded. Reads were aligned against IMGT to assign V, D and J genes, CDR3 length and insertions or deletions at six rearrangement sites. Clonotype counts were normalized to sorted cell number within each subset before computing true diversity and Gini coefficients with the tcR R package. The overlap coefficient, calculated on TCRB nucleotide sequences, was used to measure repertoire sharing. TCRdb provides this immuneACCESS table in a form limited to in-frame rearrangements. Some clones are lacking; in checked studies, under half of them reflect an unresolved V gene, and why the rest are absent is not known. V and J calls and clone size are as listed in that table; D and trimming were resolved from the DNA. This sample holds approximately 52,000 clones; approximately 60% were observed only once. The ten most abundant clones make up 0.29% of the sample.

The source of the sample is a study of beta chain features in type 1 diabetes (dated by TCRdb to between 2017 and 2018). Regarding the research as a whole: Patients and healthy donors did not differ in mean age, gender distribution, total cell number or subset yield. Naive and central memory subsets were obtained from all 30 or so donors, but regulatory and stem cell-like memory subsets were isolated from only 8 patients and roughly 8 healthy donors. The study compared TCRB repertoires of sorted circulating CD4+ T cell subsets between recently diagnosed type 1 diabetes patients and matched healthy donors. A total of 100 million to 110 million sorted cells were examined across all samples, and a strong correlation was observed between cell number per subset and RNA yield. On the study overall, not on this receptor specifically: Fewer insertions and more nucleotide deletions at VDJ recombination sites were observed in patients with type 1 diabetes, implying thymic rearrangement abnormalities. Only small numbers of individuals were included in the HLA sub-analyses, which left unresolved whether HLA type had any influence on TCRB rearrangement. Because cDNA was sequenced instead of genomic DNA, activated cells with high expression could be over-represented, although the groups did not differ in activation or CD3 levels. Naive, central memory and regulatory TCRB repertoires appeared more similar among patients than among healthy donors. PCR might favor shorter templates, but patient and control samples were amplified and corrected together, so any skew would affect both groups equally. A moderate but significant shortening of TCRB CDR3 length was observed in type 1 diabetes patients in all four CD4+ subsets.

From each donor, a single peripheral blood sample of approximately 110 mL on average was drawn into heparinised tubes. A BD FACSAria II and a panel including CD45RO, CCR7, CD25, CD127, CD95 and CD27 were used to sort naive, central memory, regulatory and stem cell-like memory CD4+ T cells. Every sorted population had a purity above 98%. PBMCs were separated immediately by Lymphoprep density gradient centrifugation and were stained directly, without being cultured. So that batch effects would be minimized, each experiment stained and sorted samples in pairs, pairing one healthy donor with one patient.

This clonotype was sampled from a woman in her thirties with type 1 diabetes. The chain is encoded by TRBV7-9 joined to TRBJ1-2, and TRBD1 matches 8 of the central bases. What was sequenced was stem cell memory CD4+ T cells from blood. The label giving this sample's cell subset or site can be read as: stem cell-like memory CD4+ T cells. The CDR3: CASSLEGQVGYTF. The DNA reads as follows: TGTGCCAGCAGCTTAGAGGGACAGGTTGGCTACACCTTC.